The 12 T cell receptor beta chains in this list originate from one sample, sequenced in a study of beta chain features in type 1 diabetes. Investigators reverse transcribed all isolated RNA, so they sequenced expressed TCRB transcripts. Assay: immunoSEQ multiplex PCR; the TCRdb copy retains only in-frame clones and omits some. The sample records fewer than 900,000 clones, roughly 17% being singletons. Sequencing was performed on naive CD4+ T cells from blood. The receptors derive from a woman between 18 and 29 years old in good health.

The V gene is TRBV7-2, the J gene TRBJ2-5, with 7 bases matching TRBD2. The V gene's germline CDR1 is SGHTA and CDR2 FQGNSA. J was trimmed by 3 bases and V by 0 bases; bases with no gene match: 1. CDR3 size: 14 residues. CDR3 region: CASSLAREKETQYF. DNA of the CDR3: TGTGCCAGCAGCTTAGCGCGGGAGAAAGAGACCCAGTACTTC.

Turning to this clone: The same CDR3 can be traced to other DNA sequences in this sample. This chain links TRBV6-6 with TRBJ1-1, with unresolved D. With 3 bases removed from V and 0 bases from J, the gap between germline ends came to 5 bases. Germline V gene lookup returns CDR1 MNHNY and CDR2 SVGAGI (reference sequence). The CDR3 runs to 13 residues. As DNA, the CDR3 is TGTGCCAGCAGTTATTCGGTGAACACTGAAGCTTTCTTT. This translates into CASSYSVNTEAFF.

This chain joins TRBV11-2 and TRBJ2-2, with TRBD1 matching 9 bases. Germline CDR1 and CDR2: SGHAT and FQNNGV. CDR3 length equals 15 residues. Germline trimming cut 4 bases from V and 7 bases from J; bases unmatched to any gene: 7. Here the CDR3 DNA reads TGTGCCAGCAGCTCCATAACAGGGGGCCACGGGGAGCTGTTTTTT. Amino acid sequence: CASSSITGGHGELFF.

This chain links TRBV28 with TRBJ2-7; D is uncertain. The CDR3 totals 15 residues. V dropped 3 bases and J dropped 8 bases, with 20 bases sitting between them. The germline V gene encodes CDR1 MDHEN and CDR2 SYDVKM. CDR3 region: CASSLGGDLMSKQYF. CDR3 in DNA: TGTGCCAGCAGTTTGGGTGGCGATTTAATGAGTAAGCAGTACTTC.

CDR3 coding DNA: TGTGCCAGCAGGTTACAGGATCTGGACACTGAAGCTTTCTTT. Protein: CASRLQDLDTEAFF. This chain connects TRBV18 to TRBJ1-1, with D tentatively TRBD1 (5 bases). From germline, CDR1 is KGHSH and CDR2 LQKENI. The CDR3 length is 14 residues. Trimming took off 8 bases at V and 3 bases at J, with 16 bases between the two ends. Full variable domain (missing parts from reference TRBV18 and TRBJ1-1): NAGVMQNPRHLVRRRGQEARLRCSPMKGHSHVYWYRQLPEEGLKFMVYLQKENIIDESGMPKERFSAEFPKEGPSILRIQQVVRGDSAAYFCASRLQDLDTEAFFGQGTRLTVV.

The sample holds a few counts of this clone. The genes are TRBV15 and TRBJ1-1, with D tentatively TRBD1 (6 bases). The CDR3 sequence is 14 residues long. Germline values: CDR1 LNHNV, CDR2 YYDKDF (reference sequence). The ends were cut back, 1 base at V and 1 base at J, with 7 bases in the middle. CDR3 DNA sequence: TGTGCCACCAGCAGAGGGACAGCGAACACTGAAGCTTTCTTT. It is translated as CATSRGTANTEAFF.

The V call is TRBV7-2, the J call TRBJ2-1; 8 positions agree with TRBD2. Germline trimming cut 2 bases from V and 6 bases from J; bases unmatched to any gene: 6. CDR3 length equals 15 residues. Germline CDR1 is SGHTA and CDR2 is FQGNSA. The CDR3 DNA is TGTGCCAGCAGCTTATACCGGGAGGGCCCCAATGAGCAGTTCTTC. Translation gives CASSLYREGPNEQFF.

This clone was detected a few times. The same CDR3 arises from other DNA sequences in this sample as well. This chain joins TRBV2 and TRBJ2-5, with D uncertain. V lost 7 bases to trimming and J lost 2 bases, with 5 bases between them. Germline V lookup: CDR1 SNHLY, CDR2 FYNNEI. The CDR3 totals 11 residues. As DNA, the CDR3 is TGTGCCAGCACGAATCAAGAGACCCAGTACTTC. It yields the protein CASTNQETQYF.

A note on this clone: At one boundary the junction diverges from the germline segment, which might be a read error. The rearrangement joins TRBV29-1 to TRBJ1-2; D is unclear. This CDR3 has 12 amino acids. Germline V gene sequence: CDR1 SQVTM, CDR2 ANQGSEA. The CDR3 bases are TGCAGCGTTGAAAGAGGTGTGGGGTCAAGTCGCTTC. Its protein product is CSVERGVGSSRF. Together with reference TRBV29-1 and TRBJ1-2, the CDR3 gives the full variable domain: SAVISQKPSRDICQRGTSLTIQCQVDSQVTMMFWYRQQPGQSLTLIATANQGSEATYESGFVIDKFPISRPNLTFSTLTVSNMSPEDSSIYLCSVERGVGSSRFGSGTRLTVV.

This clone has only a few counts. The rearrangement uses TRBV5-1 and TRBJ1-1, with a possible D match to TRBD1 (5 bases). CDR1 is SGHRS, CDR2 YFSETQ, per germline. Trimming stripped 0 bases from V and 4 bases from J, with 10 bases between. The CDR3 sequence is 14 residues long. The CDR3 sequence: CASSLEGIATEAFF. The CDR3, as DNA: TGCGCCAGCAGCTTGGAGGGGATTGCCACTGAAGCTTTCTTT.

The table lists this clone with a few counts. The chain has TRBV6-4 and TRBJ2-1; TRBD2 aligns across 9 bases. CDR3 length equals 15 residues. Trimming removed 4 bases from V and 9 bases from J; junction bases left unmatched: 10. In germline, CDR1 is MRHNA, CDR2 SNTAGT. CDR3 residues: CASSVAGVERCEQFF. CDR3 bases: TGTGCCAGCAGTGTAGCGGGAGTTGAACGGTGTGAGCAGTTCTTC.

The chain is built from TRBV7-9 and TRBJ2-1; no firm D call. V was cut by 2 bases and J by 9 bases, with 14 bases left in between. The germline gives CDR1 SEHNR, CDR2 FQNEAQ (reference sequence). This CDR3 is built from 14 residues. The CDR3 region has the DNA TGTGCCAGCAGCTTAAATAGCCTCTCGCTTGAGCAGTTCTTC. It is translated as CASSLNSLSLEQFF.